What follows describes a single T cell receptor (beta chain). The antigen remains undetermined. From germline, CDR1 is SGHVS and CDR2 FNYEAQ. The CDR3 consists of 13 residues. The germline V and J ends were trimmed by 5 bases and 7 bases, with 14 bases remaining between them. The rectum was sampled with one to two pinch biopsies at colonoscopy. Repertoires were generated with immunoSEQ multiplex PCR, while TCRdb's copy carries only in-frame clones and drops some. Counted here are approximately 40,000 clones, 75% occurring once; the ten biggest clones make up 8.6%. This record belongs to a study of pediatric ulcerative colitis. General study points: In rectum, acute severe colitis had expanded clones and less diversity. A couple of rectal CDR3 clonotypes occurred in all ulcerative colitis patients.

This chain connects TRBV7-6 to TRBJ1-2, with D possibly matching TRBD1 (5 bases). The sequence was collected from a boy aged 10-17 years with severe ulcerative colitis. The specimen sequenced was gut tissue. In DNA, the CDR3 is TGTGCCAGCAGCGCCGGGGGGACTAGTGGCTACACCTTC. Translated: CASSAGGTSGYTF.